This TCR beta chain was captured in a study of blood T cell repertoires in COVID-19. Clones were sequenced by immunoSEQ multiplex PCR, and TCRdb holds only the in-frame ones, with some missing. Of 130,000 or so clones detected, around 87% appear once; the ten largest clones hold roughly 2.5%. Trimming shortened V by 3 bases and J by 4 bases, and 15 bases separated the two germline ends. The CDR3 has 15 residues. Germline assignment: CDR1 DFQATT and CDR2 SNEGSKA (reference sequence). This clone was counted a single time. This clonotype originated in a man between 50 and 59 years old with active COVID-19. The gene calls are TRBV20-1 and TRBJ2-2; D may be TRBD1 (5 bases). Sequencing input: peripheral blood. The CDR3 nucleotides read TGCAGTGCTAGTCCTCCTGGGGCAGTCACCGGGGAGCTGTTTTTT. It codes for CSASPPGAVTGELFF.